Reported below is one T cell receptor (beta chain). Its cognate antigen is unknown. TCRdb reanalysed the 5' RACE reads using MiXCR and keeps one entry per CDR3 protein. The sample gives around 530,000 distinct CDR3 sequences, less than 20% of which show up once; 17% is in the top ten. This sample is part of a study of T cells after yellow fever vaccination. General observations from the study: Abundant clonotypes (contaminants from the bulk population) could be present in FACS-sorted repertoires. Across the CD4 and CD8 compartments, a small share of clonotypes was present in both. Booster samples showed a return of most primary-vaccination clones (approximately 96% CD4, roughly 85% CD8).

This TCR was sampled from a man younger than 30 who received the YFV17D yellow fever vaccine. The sequencing here drew on PBMCs, taken 5 days after the first yellow fever vaccination.

CDR3 sequence reads: CASSPPFPRLTSGTDTQYF. The CDR3 DNA reads TGTGCCAGCTCACCACCGTTCCCTCGATTGACTAGCGGAACAGATACGCAGTATTTT. The chain carries TRBV18 and TRBJ2-3; TRBD2 aligns across 9 bases. The V gene's germline CDR1 is KGHSH and CDR2 LQKENI. The junction had 13 bases not matched to a gene; V was cut back by 0 bases and J by 3 bases. The CDR3 is made up of 19 amino acids.